The 32 T cell receptor beta chains listed next were all sequenced from one sample in a study of CD8+ T cells in alopecia areata (dated by TCRdb to 2017 to 2018). Explained via the paper, the treatment or condition label denotes: oral pan-JAK inhibitor, 5-10 mg twice daily. Library preparation used the immunoSEQ multiplex PCR assay. To provide template for TCR sequencing, every sample had RNA extracted and reverse transcribed into cDNA. The source is immuneACCESS, and TCRdb retained only in-frame sequences with V and J called. Part of the clones is not carried over; for the studies checked, unresolved V genes explain less than half of this, and the remainder is unexplained. The sample records 150,000 to 200,000 clones, around three fifths of which are singletons. Of the sample, 1.3% falls within the top ten clones. The source was CD4+ T cells sorted from blood, collected between weeks 49 and 50, from a patient treated with tofacitinib. Every receptor here comes from a human donor with alopecia areata.

The gene calls are TRBV25-1 and TRBJ2-3; 7 bases map to TRBD1. There are 18 residues in the CDR3. CDR1 is MGHDK, CDR2 SYGVNS, per germline. The J segment lost 0 bases and the V segment lost 6 bases, leaving 15 bases of the junction unmatched. The CDR3 nucleotides are TGTGCCAGCAGGCCCTCCCGGGACAGCCCATCTAGCACAGATACGCAGTATTTT. It codes for CASRPSRDSPSSTDTQYF.

The table lists this clone with a count of one. The chain is built from TRBV10-3 and TRBJ2-7; tentatively, D is TRBD1 (6 bases). Trimming shortened V by 10 bases and J by 3 bases, and 19 bases separated the two germline ends. This CDR3 has 14 residues. Per germline, CDR1 ENHRY and CDR2 SYGVKD. CDR3 bases: TGTGCCACGACTGAAAGACGGACAGACTACGAGCAGTACTTC. Protein sequence: CATTERRTDYEQYF.

Only a few counts were recorded for this clone. V gene TRBV6-1 combines with J gene TRBJ1-1; 9 bases agree with TRBD1. Germline trimming cut 4 bases from V and 1 base from J; bases unmatched to any gene: 1. The CDR3 has 14 amino acids. CDR1 is MNHNS and CDR2 is SASEGT in the germline V gene. Here the CDR3 reads CASSVQGANTEAFF. DNA for the CDR3: TGTGCCAGCAGTGTACAGGGGGCGAACACTGAAGCTTTCTTT.

The chain employs TRBV30 and TRBJ1-5; no clear D gene. Per germline, CDR1 GTSNPN and CDR2 SVGIG (reference sequence). V gave up 2 bases and J gave up 7 bases, with 12 bases separating them. The CDR3 is made up of 13 amino acids. The CDR3 sequence: CAWSREGRQPQHF. DNA of the CDR3: TGTGCCTGGAGTCGTGAGGGTAGGCAGCCCCAGCATTTT.

The chain employs TRBV29-1 and TRBJ1-1; 8 bases align to TRBD1. Germline CDR1 is SQVTM and CDR2 is ANQGSEA. The CDR3 runs to 13 residues. Trimming cost V 6 bases and J 1 base; bases outside gene matches: 4. CDR3: CSVSGQANTEAFF. CDR3 DNA sequence: TGCAGCGTATCGGGACAGGCGAACACTGAAGCTTTCTTT.

CDR3 loop: CASSLAGKETQYF. The CDR3 DNA sequence: TGTGCCAGCAGTTTAGCAGGGAAAGAGACCCAGTACTTC. The chain combines TRBV27 with TRBJ2-5, with D maybe TRBD1 (5 bases). Germline V CDR1 and CDR2: MNHEY, SMNVEV (reference sequence). V gave up 2 bases and J gave up 3 bases, with 7 bases separating them. There are 13 residues in the CDR3.

This rearrangement joins TRBV10-3 to TRBJ1-2; no firm D call. The CDR3 runs to 13 residues. Germline V lookup: CDR1 ENHRY, CDR2 SYGVKD. V lost 9 bases to trimming and J lost 1 base, with 12 bases between them. The CDR3 DNA reads as TGTGCCATTCACGGACCCAATAACTATGGCTACACCTTC. It codes for CAIHGPNNYGYTF.

The J gene is TRBJ2-5, the V gene TRBV15, with 13 bases lining up with TRBD2. After removal of 7 bases from V and 4 bases from J, the junction contained 6 bases not matched to a gene. CDR3 length: 15 residues. Germline V lookup: CDR1 LNHNV, CDR2 YYDKDF (reference sequence). CDR3 residues: CATNSGTSGVETQYF. Here the CDR3 DNA reads TGTGCCACCAATTCCGGGACTAGCGGGGTAGAGACCCAGTACTTC.

The V gene is TRBV29-1, the J gene TRBJ2-7; possible D gene TRBD1, 6 bases. Trimming removed 5 bases from V and 4 bases from J, with 18 bases in between. The CDR3 is made up of 14 amino acids. Germline loops: CDR1 SQVTM, CDR2 ANQGSEA. DNA for the CDR3: TGCAGCGTTTCGGGGTCGGGACACCAGTACGAGCAGTACTTC. It encodes CSVSGSGHQYEQYF.

The chain links TRBV7-9 to TRBJ1-1, with D possibly matching TRBD1 (5 bases). The V gene's germline CDR1 is SEHNR and CDR2 FQNEAQ (reference sequence). Deletions cut 1 base from V and 5 bases from J, with 14 bases between. This CDR3 region has 15 residues. The CDR3 loop reads CASSLVQGSRTEAFF. The CDR3 DNA sequence: TGTGCCAGCAGCTTAGTGCAGGGCTCGAGGACTGAAGCTTTCTTT.

The chain is built from TRBV30 and TRBJ2-1; perhaps TRBD2 as D (5 bases). Trimming shortened V by 3 bases and J by 1 base, and 13 bases separated the two germline ends. Germline CDR1 is GTSNPN and CDR2 is SVGIG (reference sequence). The CDR3 length is 15 residues. This chain's CDR3 is CAWRNSGGSYNEQFF. The CDR3 DNA is TGTGCCTGGAGGAACTCCGGAGGATCCTACAATGAGCAGTTCTTC.

The rearrangement links TRBV29-1 to TRBJ2-2; D is possibly TRBD1 or TRBD2 (5 bases each). Trimming took off 6 bases at V and 4 bases at J, with 15 bases between the two ends. The CDR3 sequence is 14 residues long. From germline, CDR1 is SQVTM and CDR2 ANQGSEA. CDR3 sequence: CSVGERQPTGELFF. The DNA for the CDR3 is TGCAGCGTGGGGGAGAGACAACCCACCGGGGAGCTGTTTTTT.

Note on this clone: Additional DNA sequences in this sample encode the identical CDR3. The V gene is TRBV9, the J gene TRBJ2-3; D is uncertain. The CDR3 contains 13 residues. Trimming took off 0 bases at V and 2 bases at J, with 4 bases between the two ends. Germline V gene sequence: CDR1 SGDLS, CDR2 YYNGEE. In DNA, the CDR3 is TGTGCCAGCAGCGTAGGGCCCACAGATACGCAGTATTTT. It translates to CASSVGPTDTQYF. The variable domain in full, with the rest retrieved from reference TRBV9 and TRBJ2-3, is DSGVTQTPKHLITATGQRVTLRCSPRSGDLSVYWYQQSLDQGLQFLIQYYNGEERAKGNILERFSAQQFPDLHSELNLSSLELGDSALYFCASSVGPTDTQYFGPGTRLTVL.

The gene calls are TRBV30 and TRBJ1-6; D gene unclear. The germline V and J ends were trimmed by 4 bases and 7 bases, with 14 bases remaining between them. The germline CDR1 and CDR2 sequences are GTSNPN and SVGIG (reference sequence). The CDR3 consists of 14 residues. In nucleotides, the CDR3 is TGTGCCTGGACGCTTGACCGACGAAATTCACCCCTCCACTTT. Encoded protein: CAWTLDRRNSPLHF.

This chain joins TRBV9 and TRBJ1-1; D gene ambiguous. The germline V gene encodes CDR1 SGDLS and CDR2 YYNGEE. The CDR3 length is 15 residues. Trimming pared 0 bases from V and 6 bases from J, leaving 15 bases between. The chain's CDR3 is CASSVVPNRGAEAFF. The CDR3 DNA reads TGTGCCAGCAGCGTAGTTCCCAATCGCGGGGCTGAAGCTTTCTTT.

The chain uses TRBV5-1 and TRBJ2-7; D is possibly TRBD2 (5 bases). This CDR3 region has 14 residues. Trimming shortened V by 2 bases and J by 5 bases, and 14 bases separated the two germline ends. Germline V gives CDR1 SGHRS, CDR2 YFSETQ. This CDR3 is CASSLIGEWDEQYF. The CDR3 bases are TGCGCCAGCAGCTTAATCGGGGAATGGGACGAGCAGTACTTC.

This chain uses TRBV7-9 with TRBJ1-1, with a tentative D call TRBD1 (5 bases). Trimming removed 5 bases at V and 2 bases at J, with 12 bases between. The CDR3 has 14 amino acids. CDR1 SEHNR and CDR2 FQNEAQ come from the germline V gene (reference sequence). The DNA for the CDR3 is TGTGCCAGCAGCCAGGGACGTGCAAACACTGAAGCTTTCTTT. It yields the protein CASSQGRANTEAFF.

The rearrangement uses TRBV30 and TRBJ2-7; D ambiguous. The V gene lost 0 bases and the J gene lost 6 bases, with 15 bases spanning the gap. Germline CDR1 is GTSNPN and CDR2 is SVGIG (reference sequence). The CDR3 is made up of 14 amino acids. The DNA of the CDR3 is TGTGCCTGGAGTGTACTGACCGCTTCGGGCGAGCAGTACTTC. As protein: CAWSVLTASGEQYF.

This clone was seen a few times. This chain joins TRBV29-1 and TRBJ2-1; 10 nucleotides agree with TRBD2. This CDR3 has 12 amino acids. Germline values: CDR1 SQVTM, CDR2 ANQGSEA. The V and J ends lost 6 bases and 9 bases, in that order; junction bases with no gene match: 5. CDR3 sequence: CSVVAGGFEQFF. The DNA for the CDR3 is TGCAGCGTAGTAGCGGGGGGATTTGAGCAGTTCTTC.

The chain joins TRBV5-1 to TRBJ1-1; D is ambiguous. Germline V gene data show CDR1 as SGHRS and CDR2 as YFSETQ. Trimming pared 2 bases from V and 0 bases from J, leaving 5 bases between. The CDR3 spans 13 residues. The CDR3 protein is CASSFAMNTEAFF. The CDR3 nucleotides read TGCGCCAGCAGCTTCGCTATGAACACTGAAGCTTTCTTT. Variable domain in full (rest from reference TRBV5-1 and TRBJ1-1): KAGVTQTPRYLIKTRGQQVTLSCSPISGHRSVSWYQQTPGQGLQFLFEYFSETQRNKGNFPGRFSGRQFSNSRSEMNVSTLELGDSALYLCASSFAMNTEAFFGQGTRLTVV.

V and J are TRBV4-3 and TRBJ2-7; TRBD1 aligns across 9 bases. Germline values: CDR1 LGHNA, CDR2 YSLEER. The CDR3 extends over 14 amino acids. V was clipped by 5 bases and J by 5 bases; unmatched bases: 7. CDR3 sequence reads: CASSFRTGDNEQYF. The CDR3 DNA is TGCGCCAGCAGCTTTCGGACAGGGGATAACGAGCAGTACTTC.

This clone has only a few counts. The chain is built from TRBV19 and TRBJ2-4; perhaps TRBD1 as D (6 bases). Germline V CDR1 and CDR2: LNHDA, SQIVND (reference sequence). V was shortened by 6 bases and J by 1 base, with 13 bases between the two germline ends. The length of the CDR3 is 15 residues. Here the CDR3 reads CASRETGIAKNIQYF. DNA of the CDR3: TGTGCCAGTAGGGAAACAGGGATCGCCAAAAACATTCAGTACTTC.

V is TRBV29-1 and J is TRBJ2-5, with no clear D. This CDR3 comprises 12 residues. Per the germline V gene, CDR1 is SQVTM and CDR2 is ANQGSEA. V was clipped by 4 bases and J by 4 bases, with 10 bases between them. This chain's CDR3 is CSVVVVGETQYF. The CDR3 bases are TGCAGCGTTGTTGTAGTTGGAGAGACCCAGTACTTC.

This rearrangement joins TRBV6-5 to TRBJ2-2; 10 bases agree with TRBD2. V was clipped by 5 bases and J by 5 bases; unmatched bases: 5. Germline CDR1 is MNHEY and CDR2 is SVGAGI. The CDR3 length is 15 residues. CDR3 nucleotides: TGTGCCAGCAGTCCTCTGACTAGCGGGACCGGGGAGCTGTTTTTT. Amino acids: CASSPLTSGTGELFF.

The chain combines TRBV19 with TRBJ2-3; a weak D match, TRBD2 (5 bases). Trimming left V 7 bases short and J 2 bases short, with 16 bases between. Germline CDR1 is LNHDA and CDR2 is SQIVND (reference sequence). The CDR3 has 15 residues. In nucleotides, the CDR3 is TGTGCCAGTACTGGTGCGGGTAAGAACACAGATACGCAGTATTTT. It is translated as CASTGAGKNTDTQYF.

The chain combines TRBV15 with TRBJ2-2; unclear D gene. Germline values: CDR1 LNHNV, CDR2 YYDKDF (reference sequence). V was clipped by 2 bases and J by 3 bases, with 7 bases between them. The CDR3 spans 14 residues. CDR3 DNA: TGTGCCACCAGCAGACGACCAGACACCGGGGAGCTGTTTTTT. It specifies CATSRRPDTGELFF.

This chain links TRBV19 with TRBJ2-1, with D hard to call. The germline gives CDR1 LNHDA, CDR2 SQIVND (reference sequence). This CDR3 has 14 residues. The V end lost 7 bases, the J end lost 0 bases, and 10 bases lay between the germline ends. The CDR3 DNA reads as TGTGCCAGTAATCGGCAGATCTCCTACAATGAGCAGTTCTTC. This gives the protein CASNRQISYNEQFF.

The rearrangement uses TRBV2 and TRBJ2-1, with TRBD1 matching over 9 bases. V dropped 7 bases and J dropped 2; count of bases not matched to a gene: 6. Germline CDR1 is SNHLY and CDR2 is FYNNEI. This CDR3 has 15 residues. The CDR3: CASKEDRGTYNEQFF. The CDR3 DNA is TGTGCCAGCAAGGAAGACAGGGGGACCTACAATGAGCAGTTCTTC.

V and J are TRBV20-1 and TRBJ2-3, with D possibly being TRBD1 (5 bases). V lost 7 bases and J lost 5, with 10 bases in between. CDR1 and CDR2 from the germline V gene are DFQATT and SNEGSKA (reference sequence). This CDR3 contains 11 residues. The CDR3 loop reads CSVGVEDTQYF. The DNA for the CDR3 is TGCAGTGTAGGGGTCGAAGATACGCAGTATTTT.

V gene TRBV2 combines with J gene TRBJ1-5, with 7 nucleotides matching TRBD1. The length of the CDR3 is 14 residues. Germline assignment: CDR1 SNHLY and CDR2 FYNNEI. With 6 bases clipped from V and 3 bases from J, the junction kept 5 bases outside the gene matches. The chain's CDR3 is CASRPDRDNQPQHF. The CDR3 DNA is TGTGCCAGCAGACCCGACAGGGACAATCAGCCCCAGCATTTT. Based on the CDR3 plus reference TRBV2 and TRBJ1-5, the full variable domain is EPEVTQTPSHQVTQMGQEVILRCVPISNHLYFYWYRQILGQKVEFLVSFYNNEISEKSEIFDDQFSVERPDGSNFTLKIRSTKLEDSAMYFCASRPDRDNQPQHFGDGTRLSIL.

As for this clone: In the same sample, other DNA sequences code for this CDR3. The CDR3 spells CASSLGLATDTQYF. Written as DNA, the CDR3 is TGCGCCAGCAGCTTGGGGCTAGCAACAGATACGCAGTATTTT. This rearrangement joins TRBV5-1 to TRBJ2-3; D may be TRBD2 (5 bases). This CDR3 spans 14 amino acids. Trimming shortened V by 0 bases and J by 3 bases, and 8 bases separated the two germline ends. Per the germline V gene, CDR1 is SGHRS and CDR2 is YFSETQ.

J is TRBJ2-3 and V is TRBV29-1; 9 nucleotides align to TRBD2. There are 14 residues in the CDR3. Per the germline V gene, CDR1 is SQVTM and CDR2 is ANQGSEA. V shed 7 bases, J shed 5 bases, and the junction held 10 bases outside the gene matches. Written as DNA, the CDR3 is TGCAGCGCTCAGACTAGCGGTGTAGGAGATACGCAGTATTTT. This gives the protein CSAQTSGVGDTQYF.